This is a list of T cell receptor beta chains from one sample in a study of cytomegalovirus exposure and HLA in healthy donors. Profiled with immunoSEQ multiplex PCR; TCRdb holds only in-frame clones, not every one. Altogether about 240,000 clones are present, approximately 81% being singletons, with the ten largest covering 0.2% to 0.25%. Specimen: PBMCs. Every receptor here comes from a girl aged 2 to 10 in good health and CMV-seronegative. Each CDR3 is given with its conserved first and last residue. The D gene is left open where the match is weak. Where a row states a size, it is once, few, many or the class of an expanded clone; other rows omit it.

D gene | clone size | J gene | V gene | CDR3 DNA | CDR3 protein
. | . | TRBJ1-4 | TRBV7-8 | TGTGCCAGCAGCTTAGAGGCAACCGGCGGTGAAAAACTGTTTTTT | CASSLEATGGEKLFF
. | . | TRBJ1-2 | TRBV5-6 | TGTGCCAGCAGCTTAGGGGCTAACTATGGCTACACCTTC | CASSLGANYGYTF
TRBD2 | few | TRBJ2-5 | TRBV29-1 | TGCAGCGTCCCAGACAGGGCGCGGGGGGGACTAGCACGAGAGACCCAGTACTTC | CSVPDRARGGLARETQYF
. | . | TRBJ1-2 | TRBV6-1 | TGTGCCAGCAGTCCCAGGTCTAACTATGGCTACACCTTC | CASSPRSNYGYTF
. | . | TRBJ1-5 | TRBV21-1 | TGTGCCAGCAGCAATCGCCTAGGGGTTTTCAATCAGCCCCAGCATTTT | CASSNRLGVFNQPQHF
TRBD1 | . | TRBJ1-5 | TRBV19 | TGTGCCAGTATTGAGGCGGGGACAGGGTATCAGCCCCAGCATTTT | CASIEAGTGYQPQHF
. | . | TRBJ2-6 | TRBV7-3 | TGTGCCAGCAGCTCCAGAGGGGGGGCCGCTGGGGCCAACGTCCTGACTTTC | CASSSRGGAAGANVLTF
. | . | TRBJ1-1 | TRBV7-8 | TGTGCCAGCAGCCCCCAGGGGTTGAACACTGAAGCTTTCTTT | CASSPQGLNTEAFF
. | . | TRBJ1-2 | TRBV6-5 | TGTGCCAGCAGTGCCGGACAGCTCTATGGCTACACCTTC | CASSAGQLYGYTF
TRBD1 | . | TRBJ2-1 | TRBV27 | TGTGCCAGCAGTTCAACCGCGGACAGGGGGGTTTACAATGAGCAGTTCTTC | CASSSTADRGVYNEQFF
. | . | TRBJ1-5 | TRBV6-1 | TGTGCCACTGGGCTCCAGGACAGCAGCAGTCAGCCCCAGCATTTT | CATGLQDSSSQPQHF
. | . | TRBJ1-5 | TRBV7-9 | TGTGCCAGCAGCCTAAGCTTCAATCAGCCCCAGCATTTT | CASSLSFNQPQHF
. | . | TRBJ2-1 | TRBV5-1 | TGCGCCAGCAGCCAGTACAATGAGCAGTTCTTC | CASSQYNEQFF
TRBD1 | once | TRBJ2-3 | TRBV30 | TGTGCCTGGGTAAGACAGGGGGCTGGGACAGATACGCAGTATTTT | CAWVRQGAGTDTQYF
. | . | TRBJ1-5 | TRBV6-1 | TGTGCCAGCAGTGACTTCTATAGCAATCAGCCCCAGCATTTT | CASSDFYSNQPQHF
. | . | TRBJ2-3 | TRBV28 | TGTGCCAGCAGTAAGACCGGGAGCACAGATACGCAGTATTTT | CASSKTGSTDTQYF
. | . | TRBJ2-5 | TRBV14 | TGTGCCAGCAGCCAAGATCTAGGGGGACAAGAGACCCAGTACTTC | CASSQDLGGQETQYF
. | . | TRBJ1-1 | TRBV7-3 | TGTGCCAGCAGCTTAATGTCCCCCAGGGTCGGCACTGAAGCTTTCTTT | CASSLMSPRVGTEAFF
TRBD1 | . | TRBJ1-2 | TRBV29-1 | TGCAGCGTTGACGGGACAGGGGTAAGGAATGGCTACACCTTC | CSVDGTGVRNGYTF
TRBD2 | . | TRBJ2-6 | TRBV7-9 | TGTGCCAGCAGCTCGGGGGGGGTACTTGGGGCCAACGTCCTGACTTTC | CASSSGGVLGANVLTF
TRBD2 | . | TRBJ2-5 | TRBV10-1 | TGCGCCAGCAGTCCTACTAGCGGGAGGGAAGAGACCCAGTACTTC | CASSPTSGREETQYF
TRBD2 | . | TRBJ2-3 | TRBV5-4 | TGTGCCAGCAGCAGTCCGGGACTAGCGGGGGGAGGCACAGATACGCAGTATTTT | CASSSPGLAGGGTDTQYF
. | few | TRBJ2-7 | TRBV20-1 | TGCAGTGCCCTAGCGTACGAGCAGTACTTC | CSALAYEQYF
TRBD1 | . | TRBJ2-7 | TRBV28 | TGTGCCAGCAGCTCGGGACAGGTCCCCTACGAGCAGTACTTC | CASSSGQVPYEQYF
TRBD1 | . | TRBJ2-3 | TRBV6-5 | TGTGCCAGCAGACAGGGGTTAAGCACAGATACGCAGTATTTT | CASRQGLSTDTQYF
TRBD2 | few | TRBJ2-1 | TRBV30 | TGTGCCTGGACCCATAGGGAGCGGGGAATCGGTGAGCAGTTCTTC | CAWTHRERGIGEQFF
. | . | TRBJ2-3 | TRBV6-1 | TGTGCCAGCACCTACGGGGGCACAGATACGCAGTATTTT | CASTYGGTDTQYF
TRBD1 | . | TRBJ1-1 | TRBV6-6 | TGTGCCAGCAGTTACACTCCAGGGGGCGCGAACACTGAAGCTTTCTTT | CASSYTPGGANTEAFF
. | . | TRBJ2-5 | TRBV18 | TGTGCCAGCTCACCCAGGGGGGTCCAAGAGACCCAGTACTTC | CASSPRGVQETQYF